The sequence of this TCR beta chain was determined in a study of shared clonotypes between healthy human individuals (dated by TCRdb to 2019 to 2021). For context, the study as a whole: The cohort comprised two women and a few men aged 18 to 49 years. The study deeply sequenced blood TCR repertoires of roughly five healthy adults to estimate repertoire size and the extent of clonotype sharing between individuals. Different laboratories and diverse techniques were used to prepare libraries and sequence TCR repertoires, to increase sequencing depth and limit assay-specific biases. Per donor, leukapheresis produced somewhere between about 0.94 and 10 billion PBMCs. For each donor, CD4 naive and CD4 memory were each run on three plates, CD8 naive on two plates, and CD8 memory on one plate.

Counted from cysteine to phenylalanine, this CDR3 has 12 amino acids. This entry keeps only the CDR3 DNA: 36 bases, framed from base 1. As encoded in the germline V gene (reference sequence), CDR1 is LNHDA while CDR2 is SQIVND. V drops 9 bases and J drops 3 bases, leaving 11 bases in between. Using the deep immunoSEQ assay, TCR CDR3 regions were amplified from genomic DNA by multiplex PCR. For each cell subset, the extracted genomic DNA was distributed evenly across all wells of several immunoSEQ 96-well plates, and each plate served as one replicate. For sorted subsets, 200 to 250 ng of genomic DNA, equivalent to some 33,000 T cell genomes, went into each replicate PCR. Purified libraries were measured with a Qubit 3.0 fluorometer, size-checked on a Bioanalyzer 2100, and measured again with the KAPA Library Quantification kit. Each immunoSEQ 96-well plate was sequenced on its own single-read 150-cycle Illumina NextSeq 550 flow cell. Per the original workflow: The immunoSEQ output contained only junctional sequences without quality scores, so filtering could not match that applied to full-length reads. To assign V/J genes and CDR3, sequences were annotated using PyIR, a Python wrapper for IgBLAST v1.9, with IMGT germline references. Reads were removed for weak V/J assignments (E-value above 1e-6), missing CDR3, stop codons, out-of-frame junctions, or ambiguous translated residues. V3J clonotypes were defined as sequences sharing an identical inferred V gene, J gene, and CDR3 amino acid sequence. Percentage overlap between repertoires was computed as shared unique clonotypes divided by the size of the smaller repertoire. Three approaches were used to assess repertoire richness: RTK rarefaction, the Chao1 estimator, and Recon v2.1 estimates of unobserved clonotypes. Generation probabilities were computed with OLGA for all TCRbeta clonotypes obtained by the gDNA method from several donors. The table was pulled from immuneACCESS by TCRdb, which kept in-frame rearrangements only. Such tables lose some clones; where checked, under half of the loss comes from unresolved V genes, and the rest has no known cause. Clonal size and the V and J genes are those of that table, whereas D and trimming came from the DNA. The sample table holds hundreds of thousands of clones, of which about 74% were seen once. Of the sample, over 1.5% is held by the ten largest clones.

Donors were healthy HIV-negative adults with no recently reported acute infections or vaccinations. All donors were Caucasian adults living in Nashville, Tennessee, USA. CD4+ T cells were enriched through magnetic negative selection, after which naive cells were positively selected on CD45RA and the remaining negative fraction served as the memory subset. Blood was obtained by leukapheresis, after which PBMCs were separated by Ficoll-Histopaque density gradient centrifugation and cryopreserved in liquid nitrogen vapor phase. Analytical flow cytometry was used to check the purity and quantity of each magnetically sorted T cell population. Each sorted fraction had its genomic DNA isolated and then quantified by UV absorbance on a Nanodrop 2000c. The investigation overall reported the following: Sampling was restricted to blood, and TCR repertoires in tissue are likely to differ from TCR repertoires in blood. Sharing across several donors was observed for approximately 4.6% of naive CD4, over 3% of naive CD8, over 2% of memory CD4, and about 0.39% of memory CD8 clonotypes. Pairwise subsampling led to the expectation that sequencing depth would affect the degree of clonotype sharing among donors. Because the study included a small number of donors, the genetic and exposure-history diversity represented was limited. Compared with non-shared clonotypes, clonotypes shared by all four sorted-subset donors had higher generation probabilities. Larger estimated clonotype richness was generally found for naive subsets than for memory subsets. Even with the large sequencing depth, rarefaction of the sorted-subset datasets indicated that sequencing was incomplete.

Points on this clone: Its specific antigen is unknown. No qualities accompany the bases; no much larger clone lies one base away.

Sequenced: memory CD4+ T cells sorted from blood. Taken with the paper, the label for cell subset or site translates to: CD45RA-negative fraction. The chain employs TRBV19 and TRBJ1-1, with the D gene uncertain. The source of this sequence is a woman younger than 45 in good health. Here the CDR3 is given as CARTDEDTEAFF. The DNA sequence follows: TGTGCCAGGACGGACGAGGACACTGAAGCTTTCTTT.